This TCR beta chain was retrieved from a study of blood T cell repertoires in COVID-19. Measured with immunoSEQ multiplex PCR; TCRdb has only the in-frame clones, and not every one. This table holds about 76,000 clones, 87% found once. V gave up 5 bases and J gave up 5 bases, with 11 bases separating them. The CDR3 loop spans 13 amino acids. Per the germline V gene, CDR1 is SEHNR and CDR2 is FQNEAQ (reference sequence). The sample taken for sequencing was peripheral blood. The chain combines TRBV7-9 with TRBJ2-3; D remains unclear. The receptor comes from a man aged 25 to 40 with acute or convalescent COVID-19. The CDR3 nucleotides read TGTGCCAGCAGCCCGCAGGCCCAAGATACGCAGTATTTT. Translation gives CASSPQAQDTQYF.